A single sample is the source of the 8 T cell receptor beta chains below, sequenced in a study of blood T cell repertoires in COVID-19. Generated by immunoSEQ multiplex PCR, the TCRdb table keeps only in-frame clones and is missing some. The sample lists roughly 300,000 clones, 88% occurring once. Sequencing was performed on peripheral blood. The receptors were gathered from a man aged 18 to 35 with active or convalescent COVID-19.

V and J are TRBV27 and TRBJ1-4; maybe TRBD1 (6 bases). Trimming pared 5 bases from V and 8 bases from J, leaving 15 bases between. This CDR3 comprises 14 residues. The germline V gene has CDR1 MNHEY and CDR2 SMNVEV (reference sequence). The CDR3 loop is CASSRTGTGEKLFF. DNA of the CDR3: TGTGCCAGCAGTAGAACAGGGACGGGGGAAAAACTGTTTTTT.

This rearrangement joins TRBV20-1 to TRBJ1-2; no reliable D call. V was shortened by 5 bases and J by 4 bases, with 8 bases between the two germline ends. Germline CDR1 is DFQATT and CDR2 is SNEGSKA (reference sequence). The CDR3 totals 11 residues. CDR3 DNA sequence: TGCAGTGCTCTATCTTTCTATGGCTACACCTTC. Its protein is CSALSFYGYTF.

On this clone itself: Other DNA sequences in this specimen translate into the identical CDR3. This sequence joins TRBV3-1 (or the pseudogene TRBV3-2) and TRBJ2-7; the match to TRBD1 covers 8 bases. Germline V gene sequence: CDR1 LGHDT, CDR2 YNNKEL (reference sequence). V gave up 4 bases and J gave up 5 bases; unmatched junction bases: 7. This CDR3 is built from 14 residues. In DNA, the CDR3 is TGTGCCAGCAGCCGGACAGGGAGAAAGGACGAGCAGTACTTC. As protein: CASSRTGRKDEQYF.

The chain has TRBV19 and TRBJ2-2; D is uncertain. The V gene lost 1 base and the J gene lost 4 bases, with 7 bases spanning the gap. This CDR3 region has 14 residues. Germline CDR1 reads LNHDA; CDR2 reads SQIVND (reference sequence). CDR3 DNA: TGTGCCAGTAGTATAGGTGGGCTCACCGGGGAGCTGTTTTTT. It yields the protein CASSIGGLTGELFF.

The chain links TRBV27 to TRBJ1-2, with 9 bases that match TRBD1. Germline-derived CDR1 and CDR2 are MNHEY and SMNVEV (reference sequence). V was clipped by 5 bases and J by 6 bases; unmatched bases: 13. The CDR3 spans 16 residues. CDR3 in DNA: TGTGCCAGCAGTCCCGGGACAGGGATTTTGGATAATGGCTACACCTTC. Its translation: CASSPGTGILDNGYTF.

The gene calls are TRBV11-2 and TRBJ2-5, with 8 bases fitting TRBD2. V dropped 2 bases and J dropped 4; count of bases not matched to a gene: 6. CDR3 length: 15 amino acids. Germline CDR1 reads SGHAT; CDR2 reads FQNNGV. CDR3 DNA sequence: TGTGCCAGCAGCTTACTTAGCGGGGTAGTAGAGACCCAGTACTTC. Translated: CASSLLSGVVETQYF.

This clone came up a few times. This rearrangement joins TRBV7-2 to TRBJ1-6; D possibly corresponds to TRBD1 (6 bases). The germline V gene encodes CDR1 SGHTA and CDR2 FQGNSA. The germline V and J ends were trimmed by 5 bases and 4 bases, with 9 bases remaining between them. The CDR3 is 14 amino acids. CDR3 amino acids: CASSPQGYNSPLHF. Here the CDR3 DNA reads TGTGCCAGCAGCCCACAGGGATATAATTCACCCCTCCACTTT.

This clone was found a few times. The chain employs TRBV27 and TRBJ1-6; 10 nucleotides agree with TRBD1. Germline values: CDR1 MNHEY, CDR2 SMNVEV (reference sequence). Trimming at V came to 5 bases and at J to 4 bases, leaving 8 bases not matched to a gene. The CDR3 sequence is 17 residues long. CDR3 sequence reads: CASSTRQGASYNSPLHF. DNA of the CDR3: TGTGCCAGCAGTACCAGACAGGGGGCCTCGTATAATTCACCCCTCCACTTT.